This TCR beta chain was profiled in a study of T cells after yellow fever vaccination. The CDR3 is 15 residues long. Per germline, CDR1 SGHRS and CDR2 YFSETQ. With V trimmed by 5 bases and J by 0 bases, 4 bases remained unmatched. This clonotype was counted ten times or more. TCRdb re-called the 5' RACE reads with MiXCR, one entry per CDR3 protein. This sample has under 300,000 distinct CDR3 sequences; 5.5% to 8.5% occur once, and the top ten carry approximately 1.1%. The sample consisted of CD4+ T cells sorted from PBMCs, taken on the day of the yellow fever booster vaccination. The source of this sequence is a man younger than 45 who received the YFV17D yellow fever vaccine. The chain joins TRBV5-1 to TRBJ2-3; 9 bases are shared with TRBD2. The CDR3 nucleotides are TGCGCCAGCAGTGCGGGAGGGTCTAGCACAGATACGCAGTATTTT. Its protein product is CASSAGGSSTDTQYF.